A selection of T cell receptor beta chains follows, all from one sample in a study of T-cell memory formation after mild COVID-19. TCRdb passed the 5' RACE reads through MiXCR, listing each CDR3 protein once. The sample yields hundreds of thousands of distinct CDR3 sequences, around 20% seen once. Specimen: PBMCs or a T cell subset sorted from them (not recorded which). The receptors shown here come from an adult woman who had mild COVID-19 (a few samples of this study predate the infection). Cell type and time point are not known. Both conserved end residues are part of each CDR3. The D gene is left open where the match is weak. Not every row has a clone size; where given, it reads once, few, many or a size class.

few	TRBJ2-2	-	TRBV5-1	CASSDITNTGELFF	TGCGCCAGCTCGGACATAACGAACACCGGGGAGCTGTTTTTT
-	TRBJ2-2	-	TRBV27	CASRGSGGMNTGELFF	TGTGCCAGCCGAGGGTCCGGCGGGATGAACACCGGGGAGCTGTTTTTT
-	TRBJ2-2	TRBD1	TRBV6-2/TRBV6-3	CATGQGATGELFF	TGTGCCACAGGACAGGGGGCCACCGGGGAGCTGTTTTTT
-	TRBJ1-3	TRBD1	TRBV12-3/TRBV12-4	CASSRRQGVAGNTIYF	TGTGCCAGCAGCCGCAGACAGGGCGTAGCTGGAAACACCATATATTTT
few	TRBJ2-1	-	TRBV7-2	CASSSGSKNNEQFF	TGTGCCAGCAGCTCAGGTAGTAAGAACAATGAGCAGTTCTTC
-	TRBJ1-2	TRBD1	TRBV2	CASAPQDRAKLRDGYTF	TGTGCCAGCGCCCCTCAAGACAGGGCTAAGCTGCGGGATGGCTACACCTTC
-	TRBJ2-3	TRBD1	TRBV19	CASSYSLGQGGSADTQYF	TGTGCCAGTAGTTACTCCCTCGGACAGGGGGGGTCGGCAGATACGCAGTATTTT
once	TRBJ2-3	-	TRBV29-1	CSVDRATDTQYF	TGCAGCGTTGACAGGGCCACAGATACGCAGTATTTT
few	TRBJ1-2	TRBD1	TRBV20-1	CSASYGTGFYGYTF	TGCAGTGCTAGTTATGGGACAGGGTTCTATGGCTACACCTTC
-	TRBJ2-2	TRBD2	TRBV7-9	CASSLRLAGAYTGELFF	TGTGCCAGCAGCTTGAGGCTAGCGGGGGCGTACACCGGGGAGCTGTTTTTT
-	TRBJ1-4	-	TRBV20-1	CSARDRQDLF	TGCAGTGCTAGAGATCGGCAGGACCTATTT
few	TRBJ2-7	-	TRBV4-1	CASSQDHSAYEQYF	TGCGCCAGCAGCCAAGATCACAGCGCCTACGAGCAGTACTTC
few	TRBJ2-3	-	TRBV11-3	CASSFGSIAVHTQYF	TGTGCCAGCAGCTTCGGATCGATAGCGGTCCACACGCAGTATTTT
-	TRBJ2-7	-	TRBV24-1	CATSASGASYEQYF	TGTGCCACCAGTGCCTCCGGGGCCTCCTACGAGCAGTACTTC
-	TRBJ2-5	TRBD2	TRBV2	CASSVSGGAVETQYF	TGTGCCAGCAGTGTTAGCGGGGGGGCCGTGGAGACCCAGTACTTC
few	TRBJ1-2	-	TRBV4-3	CASSQELDYGYTF	TGCGCCAGCAGCCAAGAGCTTGACTATGGCTACACCTTC
few	TRBJ1-4	TRBD1	TRBV13	CASSYAGQGFSTNEKLFF	TGTGCCAGCAGCTATGCGGGACAGGGGTTTTCAACTAATGAAAAACTGTTTTTT
-	TRBJ2-1	TRBD2	TRBV24-1	CATSHNRLAGVNEQFF	TGTGCCACCAGTCACAACCGACTAGCGGGAGTGAATGAGCAGTTCTTC
few	TRBJ2-2	TRBD2	TRBV7-8	CASSLAPLAGRTGELFF	TGTGCCAGCAGCTTAGCCCCACTAGCGGGGCGTACCGGGGAGCTGTTTTTT
few	TRBJ2-1	-	TRBV7-3	CASSFPLPYTYRSYNEQFF	TGTGCCAGCAGCTTCCCTCTCCCCTACACATACCGCTCCTACAATGAGCAGTTCTTC
-	TRBJ2-1	-	TRBV18	CASSPPTYNEQFF	TGTGCCAGCTCACCACCCACCTACAATGAGCAGTTCTTC
few	TRBJ2-5	-	TRBV29-1	CSVESAGKETQYF	TGCAGCGTTGAAAGTGCAGGGAAAGAGACCCAGTACTTC
-	TRBJ1-3	TRBD1	TRBV6-5	CASSYAAGTGASNTIYF	TGTGCCAGCAGTTACGCCGCCGGGACAGGGGCGTCGAACACCATATATTTT
few	TRBJ2-1	TRBD2	TRBV7-9	CASTYLAGSLFSSYNEQFF	TGTGCCAGCACCTACTTAGCGGGAAGTCTTTTCAGCTCCTACAATGAGCAGTTCTTC
many	TRBJ1-4	-	TRBV4-3	CASSQDLGKLFF	TGCGCCAGCAGCCAAGATCTTGGGAAACTGTTTTTT
-	TRBJ2-2	TRBD1	TRBV18	CASSADRANTGELFF	TGTGCCAGCTCAGCGGACAGGGCGAACACCGGGGAGCTGTTTTTT
-	TRBJ2-1	TRBD2	TRBV14	CASSPLAGGNNEQFF	TGTGCCAGCAGCCCATTAGCGGGAGGGAACAATGAGCAGTTCTTC
-	TRBJ2-1	-	TRBV6-6	CASSYGAKRSFHEQFF	TGTGCCAGCAGTTACGGCGCAAAGCGGTCCTTCCATGAGCAGTTCTTC
-	TRBJ2-1	TRBD2	TRBV24-1	CATSVGLAGNNEQLF	TGTGCCACCAGCGTGGGACTAGCGGGGAACAATGAGCAGTTATTC
few	TRBJ1-6	-	TRBV28	CASSPKMVNSPLHF	TGTGCCAGCAGTCCCAAAATGGTTAATTCACCCCTCCACTTT
-	TRBJ2-2	-	TRBV9	CASSVSVGFPYTGELFF	TGTGCCAGCAGCGTTTCCGTGGGGTTCCCGTACACCGGGGAGCTGTTTTTT
once	TRBJ2-4	-	TRBV3-1	CASSRPGAGAKNIQYF	TGTGCCAGCAGCCGCCCGGGGGCAGGGGCCAAAAACATTCAGTACTTC
-	TRBJ2-2	-	TRBV7-9	CASSWELRDGELFF	TGTGCCAGCAGCTGGGAACTCCGCGACGGGGAGCTGTTTTTT
few	TRBJ2-1	TRBD1	TRBV29-1	CSVLQGAYEQFF	TGCAGCGTTTTACAGGGGGCTTATGAGCAGTTCTTC
-	TRBJ2-5	TRBD2	TRBV12-3/TRBV12-4	CASSPLEFTGTSTRQYF	TGTGCCAGCAGTCCACTCGAATTTACCGGGACTAGCACCAGACAGTACTTC
-	TRBJ2-1	TRBD2	TRBV19	CASSTAGGPGEQFF	TGTGCCAGTAGTACCGCGGGGGGGCCTGGTGAGCAGTTCTTC
-	TRBJ2-3	-	TRBV7-2	CASSLVYGSSTDTQYF	TGTGCCAGCAGCTTAGTCTACGGAAGTAGCACAGATACGCAGTATTTT
-	TRBJ2-7	-	TRBV7-2	CASSLGLSPFYEQYF	TGTGCCAGCAGCTTGGGACTCTCTCCCTTCTACGAGCAGTACTTC
few	TRBJ2-2	TRBD2	TRBV12-3/TRBV12-4	CASSFPRLAATGELFF	TGTGCCAGCAGTTTCCCCCGCCTAGCGGCCACCGGGGAGCTGTTTTTT